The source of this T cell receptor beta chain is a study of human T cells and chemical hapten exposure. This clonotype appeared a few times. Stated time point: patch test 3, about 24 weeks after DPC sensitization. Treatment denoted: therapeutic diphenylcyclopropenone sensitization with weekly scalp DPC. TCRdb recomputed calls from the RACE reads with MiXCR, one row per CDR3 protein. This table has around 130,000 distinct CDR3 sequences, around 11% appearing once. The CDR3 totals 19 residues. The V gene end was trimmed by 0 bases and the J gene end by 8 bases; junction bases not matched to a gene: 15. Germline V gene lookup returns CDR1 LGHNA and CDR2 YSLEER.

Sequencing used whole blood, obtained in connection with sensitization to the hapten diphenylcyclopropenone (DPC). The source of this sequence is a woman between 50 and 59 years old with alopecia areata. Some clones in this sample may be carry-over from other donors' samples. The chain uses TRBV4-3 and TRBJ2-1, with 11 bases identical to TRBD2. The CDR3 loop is CASSQDYLIAGGPSHEQFF. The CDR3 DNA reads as TGCGCCAGCAGCCAAGATTACCTTATAGCGGGAGGGCCTTCTCATGAGCAGTTCTTC.